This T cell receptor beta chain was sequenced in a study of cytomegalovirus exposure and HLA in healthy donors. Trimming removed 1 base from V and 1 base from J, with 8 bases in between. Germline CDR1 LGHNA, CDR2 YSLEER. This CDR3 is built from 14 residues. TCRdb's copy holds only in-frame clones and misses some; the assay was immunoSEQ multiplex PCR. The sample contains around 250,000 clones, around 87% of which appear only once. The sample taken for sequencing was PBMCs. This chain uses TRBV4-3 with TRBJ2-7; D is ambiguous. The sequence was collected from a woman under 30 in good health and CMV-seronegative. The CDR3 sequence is CASSQVLLSYEQYF. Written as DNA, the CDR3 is TGCGCCAGCAGCCAAGTACTGCTGTCCTACGAGCAGTACTTC.